These T cell receptor beta chains were read from a single sample in a study of T-cell reconstitution after alpha-beta-depleted transplantation in children. TCRdb independently ran MiXCR on the PCR reads; one entry per CDR3 protein. Among around 600,000 distinct CDR3 sequences listed, under 25% were seen once. The sequencing here drew on PBMCs, mostly from graft donor cells, taken 360 days after TCRalphabeta/CD19-depleted stem cell transplant. Source of these receptors: a boy under two years old who had a stem cell transplant for acute myeloid leukemia, so the T cells may come from the graft donor. The conserved cysteine and the conserved F or W are not part of the CDR3 here.

v_gene	CDR3aa
TRBV28	ASSLGRASTNEKLF
TRBV24-1	ATSDSGLYGYT
TRBV4-1	ASSIPTGEGHNQPQH
TRBV6-5	ASKAGYNEQF
TRBV6-1	ASKWNRAGNTIY
TRBV20-1	SAHRPLAGAYNEQF
TRBV27	ASSRGGTYEQY
TRBV6-1	ASSPQTGEGYEQY
TRBV11-2	ASSPRRDTEAF
TRBV15	ATSRSQAYEQY
TRBV6-5	ASSYAASGATYEQY
TRBV5-1	ASVGTGYPGELF
TRBV20-1	SARDVWAQGVGELF
TRBV7-3	ASSADRGLNTQY
TRBV29-1	SVGGVWPYGYT
TRBV20-1	SARAMDRGPYEQY
TRBV20-1	SATRRLAVSTDTQY
TRBV20-1	SARFVDTQY
TRBV27	ASIAHIMH
TRBV7-2	ASSLGARENIQY
TRBV5-1	ASSLYLETQY
TRBV6-5	ASSYSTGSDNSPLH
TRBV5-1	ASSLHAGRMDTQY
TRBV5-1	ASSWEGRTPLH
TRBV20-1	SGTPSYNEQF
TRBV20-1	SARLRNTEAF
TRBV4-3	ASSQGFTGENGYT
TRBV10-3	AISAGQVTVNQPQH
TRBV12-3/TRBV12-4	ASSPGQGTTREQF
TRBV27	ASSFRDTPLDTQY
TRBV7-9	ASSLGRQGHTEAF
TRBV6-1	ASSHRSSGNTIY
TRBV7-2	ASSLVYNEQF
TRBV20-1	SARDPRAQLGNTEAF
TRBV6-1	ASSPLPQTGELF
TRBV7-2	ASSLGHVIEQF
TRBV6-5	ASINNRGRSYGYT
TRBV5-1	ASSVRMNTEAF
TRBV29-1	SPRHSMNTEAL
TRBV7-2	ASSFDRGPNNEQF
TRBV30	AWSTGAYEQY